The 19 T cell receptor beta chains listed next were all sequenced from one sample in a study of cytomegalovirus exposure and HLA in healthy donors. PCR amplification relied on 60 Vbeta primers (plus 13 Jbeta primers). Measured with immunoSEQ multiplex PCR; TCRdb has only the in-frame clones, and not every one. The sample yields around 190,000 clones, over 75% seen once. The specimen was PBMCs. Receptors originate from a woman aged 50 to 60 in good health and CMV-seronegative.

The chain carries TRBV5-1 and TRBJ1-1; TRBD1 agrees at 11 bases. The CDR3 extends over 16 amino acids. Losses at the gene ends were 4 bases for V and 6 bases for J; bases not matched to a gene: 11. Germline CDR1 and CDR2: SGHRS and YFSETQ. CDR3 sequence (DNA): TGCGCCAGCAGCCCGGGACCGGGACAGGGGGTTTCTGAAGCTTTCTTT. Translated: CASSPGPGQGVSEAFF.

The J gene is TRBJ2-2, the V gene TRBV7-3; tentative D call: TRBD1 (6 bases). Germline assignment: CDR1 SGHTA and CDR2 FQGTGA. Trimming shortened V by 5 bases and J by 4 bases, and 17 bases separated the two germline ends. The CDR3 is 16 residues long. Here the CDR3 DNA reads TGTGCCAGCAGCCTGACGGGGATCAGGGGCACCGGGGAGCTGTTTTTT. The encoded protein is CASSLTGIRGTGELFF.

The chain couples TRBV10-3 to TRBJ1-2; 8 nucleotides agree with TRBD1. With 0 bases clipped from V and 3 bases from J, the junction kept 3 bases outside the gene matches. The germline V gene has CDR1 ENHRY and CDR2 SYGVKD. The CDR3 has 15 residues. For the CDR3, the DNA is TGTGCCATCAGTGAGTCGGCAGGGGGCTACTATGGCTACACCTTC. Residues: CAISESAGGYYGYTF.

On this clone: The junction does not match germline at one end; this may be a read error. This chain's CDR3 is CSSSSPPSDGSFNEQFF. The CDR3 nucleotides are TGTTCCAGCAGCTCCCCCCCCAGCGACGGGAGTTTTAATGAGCAGTTCTTC. V gene TRBV7-9 combines with J gene TRBJ2-1; D is perhaps TRBD2 (6 bases). The CDR3 is 17 residues long. Germline V lookup: CDR1 SEHNR, CDR2 FQNEAQ (reference sequence).

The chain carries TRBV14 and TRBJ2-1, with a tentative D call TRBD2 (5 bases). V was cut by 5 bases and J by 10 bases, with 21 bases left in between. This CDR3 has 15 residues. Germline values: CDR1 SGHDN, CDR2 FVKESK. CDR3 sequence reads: CASSVTRSGRGEQFF. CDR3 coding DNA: TGTGCCAGCAGCGTTACTAGATCAGGCCGAGGGGAGCAGTTCTTC.

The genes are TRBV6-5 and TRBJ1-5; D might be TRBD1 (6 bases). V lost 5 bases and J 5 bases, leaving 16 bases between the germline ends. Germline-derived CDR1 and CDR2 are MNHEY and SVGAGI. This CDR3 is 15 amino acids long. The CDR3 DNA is TGTGCCAGCAGTGGGGCCGGGGGGCCTCATCAGCCCCAGCATTTT. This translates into CASSGAGGPHQPQHF.

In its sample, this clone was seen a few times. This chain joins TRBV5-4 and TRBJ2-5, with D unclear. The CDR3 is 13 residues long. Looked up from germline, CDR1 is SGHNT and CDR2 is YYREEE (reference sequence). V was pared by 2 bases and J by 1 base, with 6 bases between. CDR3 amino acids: CASSLSVQETQYF. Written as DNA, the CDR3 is TGTGCCAGCAGCTTATCAGTCCAAGAGACCCAGTACTTC.

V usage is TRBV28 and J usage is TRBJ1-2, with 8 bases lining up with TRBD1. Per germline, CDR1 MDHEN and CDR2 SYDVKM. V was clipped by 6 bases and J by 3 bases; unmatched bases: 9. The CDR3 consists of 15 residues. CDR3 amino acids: CASSSGQGADYGYTF. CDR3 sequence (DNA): TGTGCCAGCAGCTCCGGGCAGGGGGCGGACTATGGCTACACCTTC.

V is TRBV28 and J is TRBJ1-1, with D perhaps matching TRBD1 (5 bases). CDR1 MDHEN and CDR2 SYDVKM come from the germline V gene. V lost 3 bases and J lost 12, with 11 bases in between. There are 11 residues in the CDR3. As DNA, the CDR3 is TGTGCCAGCAGTTTCCAGGGTGTGACTTTCTTT. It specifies CASSFQGVTFF.

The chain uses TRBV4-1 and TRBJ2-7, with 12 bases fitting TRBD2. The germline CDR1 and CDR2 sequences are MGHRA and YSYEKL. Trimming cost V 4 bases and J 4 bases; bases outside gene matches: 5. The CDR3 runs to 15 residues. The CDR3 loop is CASSPRLAGEYEQYF. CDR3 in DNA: TGCGCCAGCAGCCCCCGACTAGCGGGGGAATACGAGCAGTACTTC.

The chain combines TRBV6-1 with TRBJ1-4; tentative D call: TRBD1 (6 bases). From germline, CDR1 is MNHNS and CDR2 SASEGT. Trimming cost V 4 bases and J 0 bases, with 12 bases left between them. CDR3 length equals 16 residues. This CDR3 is CASSVYRAATNEKLFF. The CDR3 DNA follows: TGTGCCAGCAGTGTATACAGGGCAGCAACTAATGAAAAACTGTTTTTT.

CDR3 in amino acids: CASSLRSGNNEQFF. The CDR3 nucleotides are TGCGCCAGCAGCTTGAGAAGCGGGAACAATGAGCAGTTCTTC. The rearrangement uses TRBV5-1 and TRBJ2-1; 7 nucleotides agree with TRBD2. CDR3 size: 14 residues. V shed 1 base and J 5 bases; nucleotides not matched to a gene: 3. Germline CDR1 SGHRS, CDR2 YFSETQ. Together with reference TRBV5-1 and TRBJ2-1, the CDR3 gives the full variable domain: KAGVTQTPRYLIKTRGQQVTLSCSPISGHRSVSWYQQTPGQGLQFLFEYFSETQRNKGNFPGRFSGRQFSNSRSEMNVSTLELGDSALYLCASSLRSGNNEQFFGPGTRLTVL.

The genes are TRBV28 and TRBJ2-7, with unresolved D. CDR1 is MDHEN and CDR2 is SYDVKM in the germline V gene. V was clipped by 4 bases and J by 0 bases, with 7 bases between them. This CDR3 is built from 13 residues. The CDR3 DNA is TGTGCCAGCAGTTACAGTTTCTCCTACGAGCAGTACTTC. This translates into CASSYSFSYEQYF. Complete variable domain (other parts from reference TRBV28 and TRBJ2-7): DVKVTQSSRYLVKRTGEKVFLECVQDMDHENMFWYRQDPGLGLRLIYFSYDVKMKEKGDIPEGYSVSREKKERFSLILESASTNQTSMYLCASSYSFSYEQYFGPGTRLTVT.

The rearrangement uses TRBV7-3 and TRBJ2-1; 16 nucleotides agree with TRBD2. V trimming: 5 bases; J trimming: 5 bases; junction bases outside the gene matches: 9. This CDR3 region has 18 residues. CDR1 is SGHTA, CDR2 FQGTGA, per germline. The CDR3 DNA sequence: TGTGCCAGCAGCCCACCGGGACTAGCGGGAGGGATCAACAATGAGCAGTTCTTC. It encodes CASSPPGLAGGINNEQFF.

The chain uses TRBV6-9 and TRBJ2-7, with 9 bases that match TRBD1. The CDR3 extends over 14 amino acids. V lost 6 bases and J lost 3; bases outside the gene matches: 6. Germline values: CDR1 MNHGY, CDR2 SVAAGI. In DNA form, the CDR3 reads TGTGCCAGCAGGATGGGGACAGGGCTCTACGAGCAGTACTTC. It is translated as CASRMGTGLYEQYF.

The CDR3 here is CASRGRGRRDYNEQFF. DNA of the CDR3: TGTGCCAGCAGAGGGCGTGGGCGGAGGGATTACAATGAGCAGTTCTTC. The chain has TRBV2 and TRBJ2-1; possibly TRBD2 for D (6 bases). V dropped 6 bases and J dropped 4 bases, with 19 bases sitting between them. The germline gives CDR1 SNHLY, CDR2 FYNNEI. CDR3 size: 16 residues.

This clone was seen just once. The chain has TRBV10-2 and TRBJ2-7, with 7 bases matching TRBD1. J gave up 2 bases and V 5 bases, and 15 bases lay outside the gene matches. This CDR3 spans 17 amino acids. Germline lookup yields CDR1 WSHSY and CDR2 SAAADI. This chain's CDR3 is CASSSKATGNRPYEQYF. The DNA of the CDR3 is TGCGCCAGCAGTAGCAAGGCGACAGGGAACAGGCCCTACGAGCAGTACTTC.

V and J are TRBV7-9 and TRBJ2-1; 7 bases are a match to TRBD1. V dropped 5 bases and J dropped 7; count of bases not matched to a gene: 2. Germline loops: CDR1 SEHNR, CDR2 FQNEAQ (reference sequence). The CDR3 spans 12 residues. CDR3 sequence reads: CASSLQGNEQFF. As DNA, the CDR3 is TGTGCCAGCAGCCTACAGGGGAATGAGCAGTTCTTC.

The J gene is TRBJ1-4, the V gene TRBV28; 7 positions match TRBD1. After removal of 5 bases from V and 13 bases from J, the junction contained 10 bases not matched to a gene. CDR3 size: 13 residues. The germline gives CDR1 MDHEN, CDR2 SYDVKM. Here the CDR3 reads CASSPSGTESLFF. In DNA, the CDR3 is TGTGCCAGCAGTCCCTCCGGGACAGAGTCACTGTTTTTT.